Below are 27 T cell receptor beta chains sequenced from a single sample in a study of T cells after yellow fever vaccination. Each CDR3 protein is one row after TCRdb ran MiXCR on the 5' RACE reads. The table records some 300,000 distinct CDR3 sequences, about 10% of them present only once. Sample: CD4+ T cells sorted from PBMCs, taken 45 days after the yellow fever booster vaccination. The receptors come from a man aged 18-30 years who received the YFV17D yellow fever vaccine.

The rearrangement joins TRBV6-1 to TRBJ1-1, with a tentative D call TRBD1 (5 bases). Germline CDR1 MNHNS, CDR2 SASEGT. The CDR3 is 14 residues long. V was cut by 3 bases and J by 4 bases, with 12 bases left in between. The CDR3 sequence: CASSDHKGTTEAFF. DNA for the CDR3: TGTGCCAGCAGTGACCACAAGGGGACCACTGAAGCTTTCTTT.

The chain combines TRBV18 with TRBJ1-1; D is perhaps TRBD1 (5 bases). The CDR3 runs to 16 residues. V lost 0 bases, J lost 3 bases, and 14 bases lay in between. Germline loops: CDR1 KGHSH, CDR2 LQKENI. The CDR3 nucleotides are TGTGCCAGCTCACCACCCCAGGGTCGAAAGGACACTGAAGCTTTCTTT. Translation gives CASSPPQGRKDTEAFF.

This chain uses TRBV6-5 with TRBJ1-4, with a weak D call TRBD1 (6 bases). CDR1 and CDR2 from the germline V gene are MNHEY and SVGAGI. V lost 2 bases, J lost 7 bases, and 11 bases lay in between. The CDR3 covers 14 residues. The CDR3 here is CASSYRQGREKLFF. The CDR3 nucleotides read TGTGCCAGCAGTTACCGGCAGGGGCGTGAAAAACTGTTTTTT.

This chain links TRBV3-1 with TRBJ2-7; 7 bases are a match to TRBD1. Per the germline V gene, CDR1 is LGHDT and CDR2 is YNNKEL (reference sequence). The CDR3 totals 15 residues. V was clipped by 4 bases and J by 2 bases; unmatched bases: 8. In nucleotides, the CDR3 is TGTGCCAGCAGCCTCCGGGACAGCACCACCTACGAGCAGTACTTC. Amino acids: CASSLRDSTTYEQYF.

J is TRBJ1-1 and V is TRBV20-1; D not certain. CDR1 DFQATT and CDR2 SNEGSKA come from the germline V gene (reference sequence). This CDR3 is built from 12 residues. V gave up 6 bases and J gave up 8 bases, with 16 bases separating them. CDR3 coding DNA: TGCAGTGCAGATATGAAAAGAAGGGAAGCTTTCTTT. It yields the protein CSADMKRREAFF.

The V call is TRBV15, the J call TRBJ2-1; TRBD1 aligns across 7 bases. The length of the CDR3 is 14 residues. With 2 bases clipped from V and 8 bases from J, the junction kept 6 bases outside the gene matches. CDR1 and CDR2 from the germline V gene are LNHNV and YYDKDF (reference sequence). The CDR3 nucleotides read TGTGCCACCAGCAGAAGACAGGGATTCGATGAGCAGTTCTTC. Encoded protein: CATSRRQGFDEQFF.

This clonotype was counted only a few times. The chain recombines TRBV12-3 or TRBV12-4 with TRBJ2-2, with 7 bases fitting TRBD1. This CDR3 spans 13 amino acids. V lost 6 bases, J lost 8 bases, and 6 bases stayed unmatched. As DNA, the CDR3 is TGTGCCAGCAGACCCGACAGGGTTGGGGAGCTGTTTTTT. It specifies CASRPDRVGELFF.

This clonotype was recorded a few times. The rearrangement uses TRBV5-1 and TRBJ2-2, with D uncertain. Germline V gene data show CDR1 as SGHRS and CDR2 as YFSETQ. V was cut by 0 bases and J by 9 bases, with 9 bases left in between. The CDR3 sequence is 13 residues long. DNA for the CDR3: TGCGCCAGCAGCTTGGGTGGACGGCGGGAGCTGTTTTTT. Translation: CASSLGGRRELFF.

This clonotype has a handful of counts. DNA of the CDR3: TGTGCCAGCTCACCGAGGGCCCCCGGGACAGGGACGCAGTATTTT. This sequence encodes CASSPRAPGTGTQYF. The chain combines TRBV18 with TRBJ2-3, with 9 bases fitting TRBD1. The ends lost 3 bases at V and 9 bases at J; junction bases unmatched: 10. CDR3 length: 15 residues. CDR1 and CDR2 from the germline V gene are KGHSH and LQKENI.

CDR3 coding DNA: TGCGCCAGCAGCTTGGCCTGGAGCTCGGGGGCCACTGAAGCTTTCTTT. Encoded protein: CASSLAWSSGATEAFF. The chain recombines TRBV5-1 with TRBJ1-1, with a weak D call TRBD1 (6 bases). The CDR3 runs 16 residues. V was clipped by 0 bases and J by 4 bases, with 16 bases between them. The V gene's germline CDR1 is SGHRS and CDR2 YFSETQ.

The chain couples TRBV29-1 to TRBJ2-7; perhaps D is TRBD1 or TRBD2 (5 bases each). V lost 4 bases to trimming and J lost 6 bases, with 13 bases between them. CDR1 and CDR2 (germline): SQVTM, ANQGSEA. CDR3 length: 12 amino acids. Here the CDR3 DNA reads TGCAGCGTTGGTGTCAGGGCGGGCGAGCAGTACTTC. It codes for CSVGVRAGEQYF.

This clonotype was counted between two and nine times. The rearrangement links TRBV5-1 to TRBJ1-6; 8 nucleotides align to TRBD1. With 4 bases clipped from V and 10 bases from J, the junction kept 13 bases outside the gene matches. Germline lookup yields CDR1 SGHRS and CDR2 YFSETQ. This CDR3 has 16 residues. The CDR3 bases are TGCGCCAGCAGCCGGGGCGGTGAGACAGGGGTCTCACCCCTCCACTTT. As protein: CASSRGGETGVSPLHF.

The genes are TRBV20-1 and TRBJ1-2, with a tentative D call TRBD1 (5 bases). The ends were cut back, 1 base at V and 2 bases at J, with 11 bases in the middle. Looked up from germline, CDR1 is DFQATT and CDR2 is SNEGSKA (reference sequence). There are 14 residues in the CDR3. CDR3 sequence (DNA): TGCAGTGCTAGAGGGGGGGGTGGCAACTATGGCTACACCTTC. Translation gives CSARGGGGNYGYTF.

V usage is TRBV20-1 and J usage is TRBJ1-1; D ambiguous. The CDR3 loop spans 12 amino acids. Germline CDR1 and CDR2: DFQATT and SNEGSKA (reference sequence). Trimming took 3 bases from V and 3 from J, leaving 8 bases between them. The CDR3 sequence: CSASLLDTEAFF. CDR3 sequence (DNA): TGCAGTGCTAGCCTTTTGGACACTGAAGCTTTCTTT.

The table lists this clonotype with a few counts. The chain has TRBV18 and TRBJ2-7; D is unresolved. Germline V gives CDR1 KGHSH, CDR2 LQKENI. Trimming removed 0 bases from V and 6 bases from J, with 12 bases in between. This CDR3 contains 14 residues. CDR3 sequence (DNA): TGTGCCAGCTCACCACCGTACGGTACCTTCGAGCAGTACTTC. It translates to CASSPPYGTFEQYF. The full variable domain, its missing parts supplied by reference TRBV18 and TRBJ2-7, is NAGVMQNPRHLVRRRGQEARLRCSPMKGHSHVYWYRQLPEEGLKFMVYLQKENIIDESGMPKERFSAEFPKEGPSILRIQQVVRGDSAAYFCASSPPYGTFEQYFGPGTRLTVT.

Turning to this clonotype: The junction departs from the called germline gene at one end, perhaps through a read error. The CDR3 nucleotides are TGCAGTGCTAGAGGGGCTCAAGAGACCGGAGGTTTC. Amino acids: CSARGAQETGGF. V usage is TRBV20-1 and J usage is TRBJ2-5; a possible D gene is TRBD2 (5 bases). Germline CDR1 is DFQATT and CDR2 is SNEGSKA (reference sequence). The CDR3 length is 12 residues.

This clonotype was found a few times. The chain uses TRBV21-1 and TRBJ1-4; the table's D gene call, TRBD1, was not cross checked with the DNA. TRBV21-1 is annotated as a pseudogene. The CDR3 covers 16 residues. CDR3 region: CASSRVHRATNEKLFF. The DNA for the CDR3 is TGTGCCAGCAGCAGAGTACACAGGGCAACTAATGAAAAACTGTTTTTT.

This chain uses TRBV6-2 or TRBV6-3 with TRBJ2-4; D may be TRBD2 (6 bases). CDR1 is MNHEY and CDR2 is SVGEGT in the germline V gene. Trimming left V 5 bases short and J 0 bases short, with 11 bases between. This CDR3 comprises 15 residues. In DNA form, the CDR3 reads TGTGCCAGCAGTGCCGAGGGAGGAGCCAAAAACATTCAGTACTTC. Encoded protein: CASSAEGGAKNIQYF.

This clonotype was seen ten or more times. The gene calls are TRBV5-1 and TRBJ1-1; tentatively, D is TRBD1 (5 bases). Trimming cost V 0 bases and J 3 bases, with 15 bases left between them. The CDR3 is 16 amino acids. Per the germline V gene, CDR1 is SGHRS and CDR2 is YFSETQ. The CDR3 loop is CASSLGVGGSDTEAFF. The CDR3 nucleotides read TGCGCCAGCAGCTTGGGGGTCGGGGGATCGGACACTGAAGCTTTCTTT.

This clonotype was detected only a few times. The chain has TRBV5-1 and TRBJ2-3; D may correspond to TRBD1 or TRBD2 (5 bases each). This CDR3 has 14 residues. Per the germline V gene, CDR1 is SGHRS and CDR2 is YFSETQ. The V end was cut by 3 bases, the J end by 5 bases, with 13 bases between. CDR3 protein: CASSYRDLGDTQYF. The CDR3 nucleotides are TGCGCCAGCAGCTACCGGGACCTCGGAGATACGCAGTATTTT.

This clonotype showed up just a few times. The chain joins TRBV5-1 to TRBJ2-2; the D gene could be TRBD1 or TRBD2 (6 bases each). With 0 bases removed from V and 4 bases from J, the gap between germline ends came to 10 bases. This CDR3 spans 15 amino acids. Germline lookup yields CDR1 SGHRS and CDR2 YFSETQ. Here the CDR3 DNA reads TGCGCCAGCAGCTTGGAACAGGGAGGCACCGGGGAGCTGTTTTTT. Its protein is CASSLEQGGTGELFF.

V usage is TRBV20-1 and J usage is TRBJ2-2; D uncertain. With 2 bases removed from V and 5 bases from J, the gap between germline ends came to 9 bases. The germline gives CDR1 DFQATT, CDR2 SNEGSKA (reference sequence). The CDR3 contains 13 residues. The CDR3 DNA reads TGCAGTGCTAGACGTCGACGAACCGGGGAGCTGTTTTTT. This translates into CSARRRRTGELFF.

A few counts support this clonotype. The chain has TRBV18 and TRBJ2-7, with TRBD1 as a possible D gene (5 bases). Germline-derived CDR1 and CDR2 are KGHSH and LQKENI. This CDR3 comprises 15 residues. Trimming took off 0 bases at V and 2 bases at J, with 11 bases between the two ends. CDR3 sequence (DNA): TGTGCCAGCTCACCACCTGGGGCAGCTCCCTACGAGCAGTACTTC. Translation gives CASSPPGAAPYEQYF.

The rearrangement uses TRBV10-3 and TRBJ1-1; 8 bases line up with TRBD1. Germline V lookup: CDR1 ENHRY, CDR2 SYGVKD. The CDR3 is 17 amino acids. Trimming cost V 0 bases and J 0 bases; bases outside gene matches: 6. DNA of the CDR3: TGTGCCATCAGTGAGTCGGGCCAGGGGGCATTGAACACTGAAGCTTTCTTT. It yields the protein CAISESGQGALNTEAFF.

The chain joins TRBV3-1 to TRBJ2-1, with TRBD2 matching over 7 bases. CDR1 and CDR2 (germline): LGHDT, YNNKEL (reference sequence). The length of the CDR3 is 11 residues. The V segment lost 4 bases and the J segment 14 bases; nucleotides outside the gene matches: 5. CDR3 residues: CASSLGLVEFF. In DNA form, the CDR3 reads TGTGCCAGCAGCCTAGGACTAGTAGAGTTCTTC.

This clonotype occurred a few times. The CDR3 DNA is TGCGCCAGCAGCTTGGCGGGACAGAATGAAAAACTGTTTTTT. Translation gives CASSLAGQNEKLFF. This sequence joins TRBV5-1 and TRBJ1-4; 7 bases agree with TRBD1. Germline V gene data show CDR1 as SGHRS and CDR2 as YFSETQ. The CDR3 consists of 14 residues. The junction had 1 base not matched to a gene; V was cut back by 0 bases and J by 5 bases.

This clonotype was detected a few times. J is TRBJ2-6 and V is TRBV29-1; TRBD1 matches 8 bases. Per germline, CDR1 SQVTM and CDR2 ANQGSEA. There are 16 residues in the CDR3. With 7 bases clipped from V and 3 bases from J, the junction kept 11 bases outside the gene matches. CDR3 protein: CSAMTGVDYGANVLTF. CDR3 in DNA: TGCAGCGCTATGACAGGGGTCGACTATGGGGCCAACGTCCTGACTTTC.